The TCR beta chain described here comes from a study of Ad26.COV2.S vaccination and SARS-CoV-2 variants. Study context: The COV1001 Ad26.COV2.S trial arm included the donor. The authors gave Ad26.COV2.S intramuscularly, either once or twice 56 days apart. Study-level results: Non-spike TCR breadth was similar in vaccine and placebo recipients.

This table comes from immunoSEQ multiplex PCR, and its TCRdb copy is limited to in-frame clones, with some not included. The table shows around 270,000 clones, with roughly 89% occurring only once. A remark on this clone: What it binds is unknown.

The germline V gene encodes CDR1 ENHRY and CDR2 SYGVKD. CDR3 length: 15 residues. The germline V and J ends were trimmed by 6 bases and 0 bases, with 12 bases remaining between them. Treatment specified: roughly 20 received Ad26.COV2.S at low or high dose, single or two shots; several received placebo; per-sample allocation not given. Sampling was performed 63 days after the first vaccine or placebo injection. This specimen consisted of peripheral blood, obtained in a trial of Ad26.COV2.S vaccine versus placebo. V is TRBV10-3 and J is TRBJ1-3; D ambiguous. This receptor was obtained from a person aged 18-60 years who received the Ad26.COV2.S COVID-19 vaccine or a placebo. CDR3 sequence: CAISGGMNSGNTIYF. The CDR3 coding sequence is TGTGCCATCAGCGGTGGGATGAACTCTGGAAACACCATATATTTT.